This T cell receptor beta chain was retrieved from a study of CD8 T cells in Susac syndrome. The CDR3 contains 14 residues. V lost 6 bases to trimming and J lost 5 bases, with 14 bases between them. The RNA, about 0.45 to 1 ug, was put through reverse transcription using random hexamers. The method of amplification for TCR beta CDR3 was immunoSEQ multiplex PCR, covering 54 Vbeta and 13 Jbeta. TCRdb redid the calling of the immunoSEQ multiplex PCR reads with MiXCR, one entry per CDR3 protein. The sample consists of 150,000 to 200,000 distinct CDR3 sequences, roughly 92% of them appearing once. TCR beta was sequenced from blood CD8+ and CD4+ T cells. TEMRA cells were enriched by FACS, while CD8+ and CD4+ T cells were obtained through a negative isolation that was performed magnetically.

Sequencing was carried out using CD4+ T cells from PBMCs. J is TRBJ1-5 and V is TRBV12-3 or TRBV12-4; TRBD1 might be the D (5 bases). This clonotype was sampled from a human donor with multiple sclerosis. CDR3 sequence reads: CASRPTGDHQPQHF. CDR3 DNA sequence: TGTGCCAGCAGGCCAACGGGGGACCATCAGCCCCAGCATTTT.